These 21 T cell receptor beta chains originate from one sample sequenced in a study of siplizumab effects on memory and regulatory T cells. Sequencing was performed with immunoSEQ multiplex PCR; in TCRdb, only in-frame clones are kept and a portion is missing. Of roughly 60,000 clones listed, 93% were seen once; the top ten hold roughly two fifths. Specimen: CD8+ T cells sorted from blood. These receptors originate from a human donor in good health.

The table lists this clone with a count of one. The chain is built from TRBV7-8 and TRBJ1-1; TRBD1 might be the D (6 bases). Trimming removed 11 bases from V and 5 bases from J, with 12 bases in between. CDR1 SGHVS and CDR2 FQNEAQ come from the germline V gene. CDR3 length: 11 residues. The CDR3 is CAEGVGTEAFF. The CDR3, as DNA: TGTGCCGAGGGGGTAGGGACTGAAGCTTTCTTT.

Only one count was recorded for this clone. This rearrangement joins TRBV12-5 to TRBJ2-3; no firm D call. V was shortened by 3 bases and J by 0 bases, with 10 bases between the two germline ends. The V gene's germline CDR1 is LGHNT and CDR2 FRNRAP. The CDR3 runs 15 residues. For the CDR3, the DNA is TGTGCTAGTGGTTTTGGTAGTGCCAGCACAGATACGCAGTATTTT. It translates to CASGFGSASTDTQYF.

The rearrangement links TRBV9 to TRBJ2-2; possibly TRBD2 for D (6 bases). V was clipped by 6 bases and J by 1 base, with 16 bases between them. CDR1 is SGDLS and CDR2 is YYNGEE in the germline V gene. This CDR3 is 16 amino acids long. CDR3 bases: TGTGCCAGCACCCCAGAAGCGGGTCAGAACACCGGGGAGCTGTTTTTT. It specifies CASTPEAGQNTGELFF. The complete variable domain, with remaining parts taken from reference TRBV9 and TRBJ2-2, reads DSGVTQTPKHLITATGQRVTLRCSPRSGDLSVYWYQQSLDQGLQFLIQYYNGEERAKGNILERFSAQQFPDLHSELNLSSLELGDSALYFCASTPEAGQNTGELFFGEGSRLTVL.

The chain joins TRBV27 to TRBJ2-1, with 8 bases matching TRBD1. Germline V gives CDR1 MNHEY, CDR2 SMNVEV (reference sequence). V was pared by 5 bases and J by 3 bases, with 15 bases of the junction left unmatched. The CDR3 totals 18 residues. CDR3 sequence: CASSPGQGGGASYNEQFF. The CDR3 region has the DNA TGTGCCAGCAGTCCCGGACAGGGTGGAGGGGCAAGCTACAATGAGCAGTTCTTC.

The chain has TRBV28 and TRBJ2-1, with 7 bases fitting TRBD1. The CDR3 consists of 13 residues. Germline-derived CDR1 and CDR2 are MDHEN and SYDVKM. V lost 5 bases and J lost 8; bases outside the gene matches: 6. CDR3: CASSPHRGHEQFF. CDR3 nucleotides: TGTGCCAGCAGTCCCCACAGGGGCCATGAGCAGTTCTTC.

The chain carries TRBV5-6 and TRBJ2-1; 8 bases match TRBD1. The length of the CDR3 is 17 residues. CDR1 and CDR2 (germline): SGHDT, YYEEEE. The V segment lost 2 bases and the J segment 9 bases; nucleotides outside the gene matches: 16. The DNA for the CDR3 is TGTGCCAGCAGCTTTTCGGGACAGGATATACTAGTTACTGAGCAGTTCTTC. Its translation is CASSFSGQDILVTEQFF.

This clone was counted a single time. The rearrangement joins TRBV9 to TRBJ2-3; D remains unclear. The CDR3 consists of 15 residues. V lost 0 bases and J 1 base, leaving 9 bases between the germline ends. The V gene's germline CDR1 is SGDLS and CDR2 YYNGEE. CDR3 in DNA: TGTGCCAGCAGCGTAGCGGGTAGTGGCACAGATACGCAGTATTTT. This sequence encodes CASSVAGSGTDTQYF.

This chain connects TRBV5-1 to TRBJ1-2; D gene uncertain. The germline V and J ends were trimmed by 0 bases and 8 bases, with 8 bases remaining between them. Germline loops: CDR1 SGHRS, CDR2 YFSETQ. The CDR3 covers 12 residues. The CDR3, as DNA: TGCGCCAGCAGCTTGGAGGGTTCCGGCTACACCTTC. Its translation: CASSLEGSGYTF.

This chain uses TRBV28 with TRBJ2-1, with TRBD1 as a possible D gene (6 bases). The CDR3 length is 18 residues. The V gene lost 1 base and the J gene lost 1 base, with 17 bases spanning the gap. Per the germline V gene, CDR1 is MDHEN and CDR2 is SYDVKM. The CDR3 region is CASSLLPQQGRSYNEQFF. The CDR3 DNA follows: TGTGCCAGCAGTTTATTACCCCAACAGGGTAGGTCCTACAATGAGCAGTTCTTC.

J is TRBJ2-7 and V is TRBV7-6; 10 positions match TRBD2. The CDR3 has 16 residues. CDR1 and CDR2 from the germline V gene are SGHVS and FNYEAQ. Trimming removed 2 bases from V and 5 bases from J; junction bases left unmatched: 9. The CDR3 nucleotides read TGTGCCAGCAGCTTAAGAGCGGGAGGGCCGAGAGACGAGCAGTACTTC. Its protein product is CASSLRAGGPRDEQYF.

The chain joins TRBV20-1 to TRBJ1-2; the match to TRBD1 covers 7 bases. The V gene's germline CDR1 is DFQATT and CDR2 SNEGSKA (reference sequence). The CDR3 spans 11 residues. Germline trimming cut 5 bases from V and 7 bases from J; bases unmatched to any gene: 4. Here the CDR3 reads CSASQGPGYTF. CDR3 coding DNA: TGCAGTGCTTCACAGGGGCCTGGCTACACCTTC.

This rearrangement joins TRBV19 to TRBJ2-7, with 7 nucleotides matching TRBD2. The V segment lost 10 bases and the J segment 5 bases; nucleotides outside the gene matches: 8. Germline assignment: CDR1 LNHDA and CDR2 SQIVND (reference sequence). This CDR3 contains 12 residues. CDR3 coding DNA: TGTGCCACAAAGAGCGGGACCAACGAGCAGTACTTC. As protein: CATKSGTNEQYF.

The gene calls are TRBV30 and TRBJ1-5; D not resolved. Germline V lookup: CDR1 GTSNPN, CDR2 SVGIG (reference sequence). V lost 1 base and J 0 bases, leaving 10 bases between the germline ends. The CDR3 is 15 amino acids. CDR3 in DNA: TGTGCCTGGAGTGACCGGTCCTATAGCAATCAGCCCCAGCATTTT. Translating it yields CAWSDRSYSNQPQHF.

V and J are TRBV4-1 and TRBJ2-1; D uncertain. V lost 1 base, J lost 8 bases, and 9 bases lay in between. Germline V gene lookup returns CDR1 MGHRA and CDR2 YSYEKL. The CDR3 has 13 amino acids. CDR3 bases: TGCGCCAGCAGCCAAGGTCCGAGCGATGAGCAGTTCTTC. This gives the protein CASSQGPSDEQFF.

The J gene is TRBJ2-1, the V gene TRBV28, with D possibly called TRBD1 or TRBD2 (5 bases each). The CDR3 is 11 amino acids. Trimming stripped 8 bases from V and 9 bases from J, with 11 bases between. The germline V gene encodes CDR1 MDHEN and CDR2 SYDVKM. The CDR3 region has the DNA TGTGCCAGCCGCGGTGGGGGTGAGCAGTTCTTC. It translates to CASRGGGEQFF.

The J gene is TRBJ2-7, the V gene TRBV11-2; TRBD1 matches at 7 bases. The CDR3 has 15 amino acids. Germline trimming cut 2 bases from V and 4 bases from J; bases unmatched to any gene: 8. Germline V gives CDR1 SGHAT, CDR2 FQNNGV. CDR3 in DNA: TGTGCCAGCAGCTTAAGGTCCGGGACAGAGTACGAGCAGTACTTC. Its translation: CASSLRSGTEYEQYF.

The gene calls are TRBV7-2 and TRBJ1-3; no firm D call. Trimming pared 3 bases from V and 2 bases from J, leaving 11 bases between. Germline CDR1 and CDR2: SGHTA and FQGNSA. The CDR3 runs 15 residues. In nucleotides, the CDR3 is TGTGCCAGCAGCTTTACAACCGCACCTGGAAACACCATATATTTT. Residues: CASSFTTAPGNTIYF.

The chain has TRBV27 and TRBJ2-7; D is uncertain. The CDR3 spans 13 residues. V was trimmed by 6 bases and J by 1 base, leaving 10 bases between them. Germline loops: CDR1 MNHEY, CDR2 SMNVEV (reference sequence). The CDR3 here is CASSSAESYEQYF. The CDR3 coding sequence is TGTGCCAGCAGCTCCGCGGAGTCCTACGAGCAGTACTTC.

This clone was observed a handful of times. V is TRBV4-1 and J is TRBJ1-2, with 8 bases matching TRBD1. The CDR3 runs 16 residues. From germline, CDR1 is MGHRA and CDR2 YSYEKL. V lost 0 bases to trimming and J lost 4 bases; unmatched junction nucleotides: 7. The CDR3 DNA is TGCGCCAGCAGCCAAGATCCGGCAGGGGGCACCTATGGCTACACCTTC. Translating it yields CASSQDPAGGTYGYTF.

The chain has TRBV27 and TRBJ1-2; 9 nucleotides line up with TRBD1. CDR1 is MNHEY, CDR2 SMNVEV, per germline (reference sequence). V lost 8 bases and J lost 7; bases outside the gene matches: 20. The CDR3 has 17 residues. This CDR3 is CASCLISPGQGISGYTF. The CDR3 nucleotides read TGTGCCAGCTGCCTTATTTCTCCGGGACAGGGAATAAGTGGCTACACCTTC.

The rearrangement uses TRBV7-3 and TRBJ2-7; D not certain. The CDR3 sequence is 13 residues long. The V gene's germline CDR1 is SGHTA and CDR2 FQGTGA. V was cut by 5 bases and J by 3 bases, with 11 bases left in between. The CDR3 loop is CASSLEAHYEQYF. CDR3 nucleotides: TGTGCCAGCAGCCTAGAGGCCCACTACGAGCAGTACTTC.